A selection of T cell receptor beta chains follows, all from one sample in a study of shared clonotypes between healthy human individuals. Only in-frame clones appear in the TCRdb table, and some are missing; sequencing was by immunoSEQ multiplex PCR. This table has approximately 980,000 clones, 76% appearing once. Sequenced input: memory CD4+ T cells sorted from blood. These receptors were collected from a young man in good health. The CDR3 runs from the conserved cysteine through the conserved F or W. A D gene is named only where the DNA matches it firmly. The size of a clone is reported for some rows only, either as once, few or many, or as a class for expanded clones.

>.|TRBV11-2|TRBJ2-1|.
CASSLFTGKVYNEQFF
TGTGCCAGCAGCTTATTTACAGGAAAGGTCTACAATGAGCAGTTCTTC
>TRBD1|TRBV7-9|TRBJ1-4|.
CASSLTGGTNEKLFF
TGTGCCAGCAGCTTGACAGGGGGAACTAATGAAAAACTGTTTTTT
>.|TRBV11-2|TRBJ2-7|.
CASSLDLGRGQYF
TGTGCCAGCAGCTTAGATCTTGGGCGGGGGCAGTACTTC
>TRBD2|TRBV27|TRBJ2-5|.
CASSFLTSGGRWETQYF
TGTGCCAGCAGTTTTCTGACTAGCGGGGGGCGTTGGGAGACCCAGTACTTC
>.|TRBV5-1|TRBJ2-3|.
CASSQGGREGTDTQYF
TGCGCCAGCAGCCAAGGGGGCCGGGAGGGGACAGATACGCAGTATTTT
>.|TRBV25-1|TRBJ2-4|.
CASSEIGSETQYF
TGTGCCAGCAGTGAAATAGGCAGCGAAACTCAGTACTTC
>.|TRBV30|TRBJ2-4|.
CAWERGNIQYF
TGTGCCTGGGAGAGGGGAAACATTCAGTACTTC
>.|TRBV15|TRBJ2-6|.
CATSRSTRTGSNVLTF
TGTGCCACCAGCAGGAGTACAAGAACAGGTTCCAACGTCCTGACTTTC
>.|TRBV18|TRBJ2-7|.
CASSPPFWGSYEQYF
TGTGCCAGCTCACCACCCTTTTGGGGCTCCTACGAGCAGTACTTC
>TRBD1|TRBV19|TRBJ1-1|.
CASSALQGAGTEAFF
TGTGCCAGTAGTGCCCTACAGGGGGCCGGGACTGAAGCTTTCTTT
>.|TRBV6-5|TRBJ2-7|few
CASSYPGTYEQYF
TGTGCCAGCAGTTACCCAGGAACCTACGAGCAGTACTTC
>.|TRBV19|TRBJ2-3|.
CASRPYHGPDTQYF
TGTGCCAGTAGGCCGTACCACGGACCAGATACGCAGTATTTT
>.|TRBV5-4|TRBJ2-5|.
CASSPTSGQTETQYF
TGTGCCAGCAGCCCCACATCCGGACAGACAGAGACCCAGTACTTC
>TRBD1|TRBV27|TRBJ2-7|.
CATRPGTGVNEQYF
TGTGCCACCCGCCCCGGGACAGGCGTTAACGAGCAGTACTTC
>.|TRBV5-6|TRBJ1-4|many
CASSLVGLGGTNEKLFF
TGTGCCAGCAGCTTGGTCGGTCTGGGGGGCACTAATGAAAAACTGTTTTTT
>TRBD2|TRBV6-6|TRBJ2-3|.
CASRETSGTSTDTQYF
TGTGCCAGCAGAGAGACTAGCGGTACTAGCACAGATACGCAGTATTTT
>TRBD1|TRBV19|TRBJ1-1|.
CASLDRGTNTEAFF
TGTGCCAGCCTGGACAGGGGAACGAACACTGAAGCTTTCTTT
>.|TRBV10-1|TRBJ2-7|.
CASSEKDRLQDSSYEQYF
TGCGCCAGCAGTGAGAAAGACAGATTACAAGATAGCTCCTACGAGCAGTACTTC
>TRBD1|TRBV5-6|TRBJ2-5|.
CASWRDRVGETQYF
TGTGCCAGCTGGCGGGACAGGGTGGGGGAGACCCAGTACTTC
>TRBD2|TRBV14|TRBJ2-3|.
CASSTLSGASTDTQYF
TGTGCCAGCAGCACCCTAAGCGGGGCTAGCACAGATACGCAGTATTTT
>TRBD1|TRBV28|TRBJ1-2|.
CASTYRGREGYTF
TGTGCCAGCACGTACAGGGGGCGAGAAGGCTACACCTTC
>TRBD1|TRBV30|TRBJ2-7|once
CAWSAGTGAYEQYF
TGTGCCTGGAGTGCAGGGACAGGCGCCTACGAGCAGTACTTC
>.|TRBV6-1|TRBJ1-3|.
CASSGLQGTGNTIYF
TGTGCCAGCAGTGGGCTACAGGGAACTGGAAACACCATATATTTT
>TRBD2|TRBV9|TRBJ2-5|.
CASSVGGGAVDETQYF
TGTGCCAGCAGCGTAGGCGGGGGGGCCGTCGACGAGACCCAGTACTTC
>.|TRBV18|TRBJ1-3|.
CASSPRWGTGGNTIYF
TGTGCCAGCTCACCACGTTGGGGGACTGGTGGAAACACCATATATTTT
>.|TRBV28|TRBJ1-5|few
CASSLSGVNQPQHF
TGTGCCAGCAGTTTATCAGGGGTCAATCAGCCCCAGCATTTT
>TRBD1|TRBV5-1|TRBJ2-7|.
CASSSDRAYEQYF
TGCGCCAGCAGCTCGGACAGGGCATACGAGCAGTACTTC
>.|TRBV5-5|TRBJ1-2|.
CASRTFDGYTF
TGTGCCAGCAGGACCTTTGATGGCTACACCTTC
>.|TRBV28|TRBJ1-2|.
CASSPPGQVNYGYTF
TGTGCCAGCAGTCCCCCGGGACAAGTAAACTATGGCTACACCTTC
>TRBD1|TRBV7-2|TRBJ1-1|.
CASSLVGAGGNTEAFF
TGTGCCAGCAGCTTAGTGGGAGCAGGGGGCAACACTGAAGCTTTCTTT
>.|TRBV7-2|TRBJ1-2|.
CASSKGVGYTF
TGTGCCAGCAGCAAGGGAGTTGGCTACACCTTC
>.|TRBV28|TRBJ1-1|.
CASSSDITLNTEAFF
TGTGCCAGCAGCTCAGACATTACCTTGAACACTGAAGCTTTCTTT
>.|TRBV6-1|TRBJ2-7|.
CASSLGMYEQYF
TGTGCCAGCTCCTTAGGGATGTACGAGCAGTACTTC
>.|TRBV28|TRBJ2-5|once
CASSLLRGSETQYF
TGTGCCAGCAGCTTATTAAGGGGATCAGAGACCCAGTACTTC
>TRBD2|TRBV19|TRBJ2-3|.
CASRQRGDFWVVTDTQYF
TGTGCCAGTAGACAACGGGGGGACTTTTGGGTGGTCACAGATACGCAGTATTTT
>TRBD1|TRBV5-1|TRBJ2-5|.
CASSSSGTGSETQYF
TGCGCCAGCAGCTCCTCCGGGACAGGGAGTGAGACCCAGTACTTC
>.|TRBV19|TRBJ2-6|.
CASSKPGSGANVLTF
TGTGCCAGTAGTAAACCGGGCTCTGGGGCCAACGTCCTGACTTTC
>TRBD2|TRBV5-1|TRBJ2-5|.
CASSLGASGEETQYF
TGCGCCAGCAGCCTCGGGGCTAGCGGGGAAGAGACCCAGTACTTC
>TRBD2|TRBV5-1|TRBJ2-2|.
CASSPRERGNTGELFF
TGCGCCAGCAGCCCCCGGGAGCGGGGGAACACCGGGGAGCTGTTTTTT